This T cell receptor (beta chain) was documented in a study of beta chain features in type 1 diabetes. Study at large: Investigators examined around 110 million sorted cells across all samples.

Expressed TCRB transcripts were sequenced, since all the RNA that had been isolated was reverse transcribed. Repertoires were generated with immunoSEQ multiplex PCR, while TCRdb's copy carries only in-frame clones and drops some. The sample has about 320,000 clones, 14% seen once. This clone showed up many times. V gave up 4 bases and J gave up 3 bases, with 9 bases separating them. CDR3 length: 13 residues. Looked up from germline, CDR1 is SGHDN and CDR2 is FVKESK. Blood was collected once per donor into heparin, averaging approximately 110 mL. This chain links TRBV14 with TRBJ1-1; no definite D call. The TCR was taken from a man younger than 40 in good health. Sequences were obtained from central memory CD4+ T cells from blood. CDR3 DNA sequence: TGTGCCAGCAGCCCAGGACGGTACACTGAAGCTTTCTTT. Translated, it gives CASSPGRYTEAFF.